This T cell receptor (beta chain) was found in a study of blood T cell repertoires in COVID-19. Libraries were prepared by immunoSEQ multiplex PCR; TCRdb keeps only in-frame clonotypes and omits some of them. This table holds 55,000 to 85,000 clones, about 80% found once. Per germline, CDR1 SGHNT and CDR2 YYREEE (reference sequence). Losses at the gene ends were 4 bases for V and 5 bases for J; bases not matched to a gene: 7. This CDR3 spans 15 amino acids. Sequenced material: peripheral blood. The chain links TRBV5-4 to TRBJ2-1, with 9 bases aligning to TRBD1. The receptor comes from a woman between 65 and 79 years old with acute or convalescent COVID-19. CDR3 sequence (DNA): TGTGCCAGCAGCCGACGACAGGGGGATAACAATGAGCAGTTCTTC. Its translation is CASSRRQGDNNEQFF.